This entry features one TCR beta chain sequence. The germline V and J ends were trimmed by 4 bases and 4 bases, with 13 bases remaining between them. CDR3 length equals 14 residues. Germline V lookup: CDR1 MDHEN, CDR2 SYDVKM. The data were taken from a study of blood T cell repertoires in COVID-19. Study context: T cells, B-cell-depleted T cells, or PBMCs provided the cDNA or gDNA that served as material.

Profiled with immunoSEQ multiplex PCR; TCRdb holds only in-frame clones, not every one. The table has tens of thousands of clones, around 86% seen once. The rearrangement links TRBV28 to TRBJ1-1, with D possibly TRBD1 on 5 matching bases. This TCR came from a woman aged 70-85 years with acute or convalescent COVID-19. The sample was peripheral blood. CDR3 residues: CASSSRSRGTEAFF. The CDR3 bases are TGTGCCAGCAGTTCCCGGAGTAGGGGCACTGAAGCTTTCTTT.